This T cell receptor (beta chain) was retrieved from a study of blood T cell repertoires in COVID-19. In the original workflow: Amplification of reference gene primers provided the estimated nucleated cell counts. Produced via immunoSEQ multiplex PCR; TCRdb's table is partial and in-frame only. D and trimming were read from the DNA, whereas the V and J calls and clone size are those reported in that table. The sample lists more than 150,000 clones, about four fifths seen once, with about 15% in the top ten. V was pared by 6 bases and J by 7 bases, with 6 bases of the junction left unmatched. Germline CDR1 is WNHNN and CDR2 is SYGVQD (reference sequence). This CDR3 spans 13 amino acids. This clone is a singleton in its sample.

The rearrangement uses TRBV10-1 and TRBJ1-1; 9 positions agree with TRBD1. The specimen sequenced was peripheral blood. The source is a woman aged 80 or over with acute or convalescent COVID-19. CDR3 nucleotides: TGCGCCAGCAGGGCGGGACAGGGCCTTGAAGCTTTCTTT. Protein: CASRAGQGLEAFF.